This TCR beta chain was recovered during a study of cytomegalovirus exposure and HLA in healthy donors. 13 Jbeta primers and 60 Vbeta primers were used for the PCR. The repertoire was sequenced with immunoSEQ multiplex PCR; TCRdb's copy has only in-frame clones and lacks some. The sample consists of roughly 84,000 clones, around 79% of them appearing once. This clone was counted once. The antigen is unknown. The V gene end was trimmed by 8 bases and the J gene end by 9 bases; junction bases not matched to a gene: 10. This CDR3 is 12 amino acids long. The germline CDR1 and CDR2 sequences are SGHTA and FQGNSA. Overall study results and limits: A missense variant in DCLRE1C was later tied to TCR beta V- and J-gene trimming. Near-uniform donor sequencing depth was presumed by presence/absence analyses. An analysis done earlier found most TCR beta V segments productive about 90% or about 30% of the time. Available immune exposure information was restricted to CMV serostatus only.

The V call is TRBV7-2, the J call TRBJ2-7; 7 bases line up with TRBD1. The sequence was obtained from a male donor in good health and CMV-seropositive. Source material: PBMCs. CDR3 nucleotides: TGTGCCAGCGGACCTGACAGGGTATTGCAGTACTTC. Its translation is CASGPDRVLQYF.